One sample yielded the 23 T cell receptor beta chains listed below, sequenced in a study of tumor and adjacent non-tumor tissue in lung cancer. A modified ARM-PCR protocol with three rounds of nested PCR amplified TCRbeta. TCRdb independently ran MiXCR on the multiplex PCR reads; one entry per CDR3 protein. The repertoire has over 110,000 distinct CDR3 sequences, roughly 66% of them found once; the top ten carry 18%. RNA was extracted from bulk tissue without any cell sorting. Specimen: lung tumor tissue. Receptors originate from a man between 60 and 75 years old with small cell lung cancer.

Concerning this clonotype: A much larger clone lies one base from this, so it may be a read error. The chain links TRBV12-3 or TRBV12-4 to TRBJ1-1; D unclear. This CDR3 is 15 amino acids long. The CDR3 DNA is TGTGACAGCAGTTTAGGAGGAAGTTGGGGCACTGAAGCTTTCTTT. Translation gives CDSSLGGSWGTEAFF.

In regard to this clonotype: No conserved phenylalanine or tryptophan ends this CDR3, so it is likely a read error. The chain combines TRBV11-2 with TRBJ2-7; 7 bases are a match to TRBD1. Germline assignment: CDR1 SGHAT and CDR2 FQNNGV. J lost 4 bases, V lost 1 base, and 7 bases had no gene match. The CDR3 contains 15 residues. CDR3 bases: TGTGCCAGCAGCTTAGGGTCGACAGGGAGTTACGAGCAGTACCTC. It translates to CASSLGSTGSYEQYL.

DNA for the CDR3: TGTGCCAGCAGTGCCGGGATAGGGGGCGCAAATGAGCAGTTCTTC. This encodes CASSAGIGGANEQFF. The chain has TRBV12-3 or TRBV12-4 and TRBJ2-1; 7 bases are shared with TRBD1. This CDR3 region has 15 residues. Losses at the gene ends were 5 bases for V and 7 bases for J; bases not matched to a gene: 11.

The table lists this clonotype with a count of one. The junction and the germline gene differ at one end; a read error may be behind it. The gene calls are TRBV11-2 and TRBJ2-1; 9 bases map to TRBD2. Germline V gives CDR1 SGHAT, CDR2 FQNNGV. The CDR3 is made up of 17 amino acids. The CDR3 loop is CASSLTAAAGGGVPELF. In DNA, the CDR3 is TGTGCCAGCAGCTTAACAGCGGCAGCGGGAGGTGGAGTCCCAGAGCTCTTC.

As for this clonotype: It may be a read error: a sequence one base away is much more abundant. CDR3 bases: TGCAGTGCTAGCCTAACGGGAGGGCCGCATGAGCAGTTCTTC. This gives the protein CSASLTGGPHEQFF. This sequence joins TRBV20-1 and TRBJ2-1; 8 positions match TRBD2. Losses at the gene ends were 3 bases for V and 8 bases for J; bases not matched to a gene: 9. The germline CDR1 and CDR2 sequences are DFQATT and SNEGSKA (reference sequence). The CDR3 runs 14 residues.

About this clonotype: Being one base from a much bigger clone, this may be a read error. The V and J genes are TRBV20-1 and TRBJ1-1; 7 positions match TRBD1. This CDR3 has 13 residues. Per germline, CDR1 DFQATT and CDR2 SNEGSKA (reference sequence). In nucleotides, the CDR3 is TGCAGTGCTGGGACAGTGTTGAACACTGAAGCTCTCTTT. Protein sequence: CSAGTVLNTEALF.

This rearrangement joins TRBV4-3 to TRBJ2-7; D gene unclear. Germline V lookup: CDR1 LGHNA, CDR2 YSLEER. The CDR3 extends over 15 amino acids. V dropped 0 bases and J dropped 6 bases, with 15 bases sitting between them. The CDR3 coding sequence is TGCGCCAGCAGCCAAGATCTTACAGCTAGGTGCGAGCAGTACTTC. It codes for CASSQDLTARCEQYF.

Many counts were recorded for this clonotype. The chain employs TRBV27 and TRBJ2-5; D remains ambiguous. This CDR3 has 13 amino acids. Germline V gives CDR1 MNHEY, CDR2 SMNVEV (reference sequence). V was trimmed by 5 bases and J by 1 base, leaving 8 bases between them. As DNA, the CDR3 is TGTGCCAGCAGTGATATCCCCCAAGAGACCCAGTACTTC. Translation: CASSDIPQETQYF.

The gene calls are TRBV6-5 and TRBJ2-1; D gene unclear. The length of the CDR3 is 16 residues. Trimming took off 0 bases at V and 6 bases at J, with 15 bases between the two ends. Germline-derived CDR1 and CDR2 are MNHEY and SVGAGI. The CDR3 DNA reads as TGTGCCAGCAGTTACTCGGCTAGTCTCCGCTGCAATGAGCAGTTCTTC. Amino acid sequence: CASSYSASLRCNEQFF.

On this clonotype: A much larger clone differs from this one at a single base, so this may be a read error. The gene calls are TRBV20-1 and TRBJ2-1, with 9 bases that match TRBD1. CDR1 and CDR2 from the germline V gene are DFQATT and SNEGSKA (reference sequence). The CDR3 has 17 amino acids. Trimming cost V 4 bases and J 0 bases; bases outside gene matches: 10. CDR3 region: CSAMDRGTPSSYNEQFF. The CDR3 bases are TGCAGTGCTATGGACAGGGGAACCCCTAGCTCCTACAATGAGCAGTTCTTC.

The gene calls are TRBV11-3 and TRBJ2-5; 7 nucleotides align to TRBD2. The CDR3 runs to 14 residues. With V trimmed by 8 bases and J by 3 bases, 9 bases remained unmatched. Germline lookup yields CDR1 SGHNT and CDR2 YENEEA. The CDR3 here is CASCATGGEETQYF. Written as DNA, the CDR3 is TGTGCCAGCTGCGCCACGGGGGGAGAAGAGACCCAGTACTTC.

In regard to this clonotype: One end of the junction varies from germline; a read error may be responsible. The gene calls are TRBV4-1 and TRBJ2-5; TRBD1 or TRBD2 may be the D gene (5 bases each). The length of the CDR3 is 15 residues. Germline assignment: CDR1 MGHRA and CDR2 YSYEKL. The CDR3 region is CASSLSWERGKTQYF. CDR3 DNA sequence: TGCGCCAGCAGCCTATCCTGGGAGAGGGGAAAGACCCAATACTTC.

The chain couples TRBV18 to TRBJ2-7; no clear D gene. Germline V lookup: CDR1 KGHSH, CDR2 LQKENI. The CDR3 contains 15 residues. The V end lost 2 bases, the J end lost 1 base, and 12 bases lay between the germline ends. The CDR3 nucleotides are TGTGCCAGCTCACCATCCGCAGGCCGTTCCTACGAGCAGTACTTC. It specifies CASSPSAGRSYEQYF. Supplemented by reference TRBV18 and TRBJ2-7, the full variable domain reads NAGVMQNPRHLVRRRGQEARLRCSPMKGHSHVYWYRQLPEEGLKFMVYLQKENIIDESGMPKERFSAEFPKEGPSILRIQQVVRGDSAAYFCASSPSAGRSYEQYFGPGTRLTVT.

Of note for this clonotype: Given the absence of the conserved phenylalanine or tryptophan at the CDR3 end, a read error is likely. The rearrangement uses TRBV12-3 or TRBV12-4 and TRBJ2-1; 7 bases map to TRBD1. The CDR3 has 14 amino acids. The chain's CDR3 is CTSSSGTEHNEQFL. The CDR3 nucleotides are TGTACCAGCAGTTCCGGGACAGAGCACAATGAGCAGTTCCTC.

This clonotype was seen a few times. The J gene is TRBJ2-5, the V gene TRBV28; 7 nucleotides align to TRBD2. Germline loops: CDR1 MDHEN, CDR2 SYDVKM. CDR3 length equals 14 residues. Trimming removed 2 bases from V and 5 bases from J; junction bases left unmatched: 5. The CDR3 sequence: CASSLAGDSETQYF. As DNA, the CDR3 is TGTGCCAGCAGTTTAGCGGGAGATTCGGAGACCCAGTACTTC.

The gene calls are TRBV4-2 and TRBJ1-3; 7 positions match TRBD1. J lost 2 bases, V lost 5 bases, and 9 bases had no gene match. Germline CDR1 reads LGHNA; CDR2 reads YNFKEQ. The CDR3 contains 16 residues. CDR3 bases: TGTGCCAGCAGCTACGCCAAGGGGGCTACTGGAAACACCATATATTTT. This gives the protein CASSYAKGATGNTIYF.

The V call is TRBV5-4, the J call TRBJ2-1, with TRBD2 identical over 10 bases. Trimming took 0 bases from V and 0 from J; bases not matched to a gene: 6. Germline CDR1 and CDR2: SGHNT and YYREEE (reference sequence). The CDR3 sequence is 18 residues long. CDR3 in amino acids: CASSLGLAGLHSYNEQFF. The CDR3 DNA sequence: TGTGCCAGCAGCTTGGGACTAGCGGGCCTACACTCCTACAATGAGCAGTTCTTC.

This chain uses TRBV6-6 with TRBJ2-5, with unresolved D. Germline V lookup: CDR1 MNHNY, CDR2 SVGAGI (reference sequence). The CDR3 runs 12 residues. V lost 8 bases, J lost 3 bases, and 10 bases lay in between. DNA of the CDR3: TGTGCCAGCCGTAACAGTGAAGAGACCCAGTACTTC. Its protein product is CASRNSEETQYF.

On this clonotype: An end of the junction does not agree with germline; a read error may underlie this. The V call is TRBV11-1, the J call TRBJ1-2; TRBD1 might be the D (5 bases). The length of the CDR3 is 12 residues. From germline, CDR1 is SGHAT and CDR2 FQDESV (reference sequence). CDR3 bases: TGTGCCAGTCTCGGGACTAGTTATGGCTACATCTTC. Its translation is CASLGTSYGYIF.

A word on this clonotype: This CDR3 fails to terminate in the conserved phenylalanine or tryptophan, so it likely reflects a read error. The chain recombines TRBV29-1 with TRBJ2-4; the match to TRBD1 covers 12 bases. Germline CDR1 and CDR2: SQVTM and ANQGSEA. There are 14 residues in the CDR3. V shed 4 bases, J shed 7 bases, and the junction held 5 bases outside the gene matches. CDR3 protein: CSVGGTGGVNIQYS. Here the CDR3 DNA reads TGCAGCGTTGGGGGGACAGGGGGCGTGAACATTCAGTACTCC.

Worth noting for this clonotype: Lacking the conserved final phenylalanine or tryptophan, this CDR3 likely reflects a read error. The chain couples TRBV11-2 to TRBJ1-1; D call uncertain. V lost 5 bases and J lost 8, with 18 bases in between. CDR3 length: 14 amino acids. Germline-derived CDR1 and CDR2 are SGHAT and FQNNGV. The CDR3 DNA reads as TGTGCCAGCAGCCCCCGGGAGAGGCCGCCAGAAGCTTTCCTT. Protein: CASSPRERPPEAFL.

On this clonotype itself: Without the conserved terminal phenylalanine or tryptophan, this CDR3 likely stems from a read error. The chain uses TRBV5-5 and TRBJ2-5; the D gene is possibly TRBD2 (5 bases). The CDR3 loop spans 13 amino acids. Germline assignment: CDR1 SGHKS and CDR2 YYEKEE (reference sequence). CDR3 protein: CASSSRTQETQYI. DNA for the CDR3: TGTGCCAGCAGCTCCAGGACTCAAGAGACTCAGTACATC.

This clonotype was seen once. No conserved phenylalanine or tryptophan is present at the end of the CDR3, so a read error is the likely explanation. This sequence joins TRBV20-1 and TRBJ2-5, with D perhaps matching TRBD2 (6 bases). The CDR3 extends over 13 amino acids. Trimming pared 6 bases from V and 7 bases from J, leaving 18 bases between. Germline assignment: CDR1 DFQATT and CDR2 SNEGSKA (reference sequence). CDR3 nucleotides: TGCAGTGCCGGGGGATCGGCCAGAGGGACCCAGTACTCC. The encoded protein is CSAGGSARGTQYS.